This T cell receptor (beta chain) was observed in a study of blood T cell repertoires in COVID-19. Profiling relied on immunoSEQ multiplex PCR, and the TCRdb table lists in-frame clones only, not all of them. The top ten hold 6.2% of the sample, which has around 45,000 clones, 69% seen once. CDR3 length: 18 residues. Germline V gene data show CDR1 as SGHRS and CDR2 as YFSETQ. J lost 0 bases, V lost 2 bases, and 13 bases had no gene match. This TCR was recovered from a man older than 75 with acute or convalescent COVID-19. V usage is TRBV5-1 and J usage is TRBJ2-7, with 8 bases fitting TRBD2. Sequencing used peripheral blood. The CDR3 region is CASSFRGRTALASYEQYF. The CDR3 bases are TGCGCCAGCAGCTTCCGCGGGAGGACTGCACTCGCCTCCTACGAGCAGTACTTC.